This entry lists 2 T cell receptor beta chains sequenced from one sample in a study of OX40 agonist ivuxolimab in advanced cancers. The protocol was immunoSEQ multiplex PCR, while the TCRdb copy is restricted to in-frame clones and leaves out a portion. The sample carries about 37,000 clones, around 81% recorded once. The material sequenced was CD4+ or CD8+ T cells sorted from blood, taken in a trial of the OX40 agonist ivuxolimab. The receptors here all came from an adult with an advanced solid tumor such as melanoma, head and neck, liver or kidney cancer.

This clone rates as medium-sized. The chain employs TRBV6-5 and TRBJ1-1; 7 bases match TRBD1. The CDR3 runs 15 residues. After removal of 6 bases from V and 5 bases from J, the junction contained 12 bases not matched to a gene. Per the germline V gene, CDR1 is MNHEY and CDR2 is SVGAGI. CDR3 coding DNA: TGTGCCAGCAGCAGATATCCGACAGGGAGGACTGAAGCTTTCTTT. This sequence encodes CASSRYPTGRTEAFF.

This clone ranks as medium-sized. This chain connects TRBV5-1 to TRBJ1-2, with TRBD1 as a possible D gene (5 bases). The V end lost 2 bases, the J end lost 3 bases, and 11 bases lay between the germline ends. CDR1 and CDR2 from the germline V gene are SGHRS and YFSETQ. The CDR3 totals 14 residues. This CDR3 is CASSLQPGHYGYTF. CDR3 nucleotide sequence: TGCGCCAGCAGCTTACAGCCGGGGCACTATGGCTACACCTTC.